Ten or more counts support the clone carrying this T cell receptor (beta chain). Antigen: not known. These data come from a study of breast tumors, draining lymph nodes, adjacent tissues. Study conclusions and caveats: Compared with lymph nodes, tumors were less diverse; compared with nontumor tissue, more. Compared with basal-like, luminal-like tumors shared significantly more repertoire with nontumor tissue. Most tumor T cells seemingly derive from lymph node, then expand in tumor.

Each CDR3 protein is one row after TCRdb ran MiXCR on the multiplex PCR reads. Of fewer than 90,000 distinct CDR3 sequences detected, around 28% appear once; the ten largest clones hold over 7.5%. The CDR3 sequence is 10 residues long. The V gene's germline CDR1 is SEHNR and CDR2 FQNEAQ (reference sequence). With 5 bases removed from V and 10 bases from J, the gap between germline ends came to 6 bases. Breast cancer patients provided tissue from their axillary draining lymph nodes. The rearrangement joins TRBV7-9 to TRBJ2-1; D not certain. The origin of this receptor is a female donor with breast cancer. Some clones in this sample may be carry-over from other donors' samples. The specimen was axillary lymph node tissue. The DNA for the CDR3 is TGTGCCAGCAGCCACATCGAGCAGTTCTTC. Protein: CASSHIEQFF.